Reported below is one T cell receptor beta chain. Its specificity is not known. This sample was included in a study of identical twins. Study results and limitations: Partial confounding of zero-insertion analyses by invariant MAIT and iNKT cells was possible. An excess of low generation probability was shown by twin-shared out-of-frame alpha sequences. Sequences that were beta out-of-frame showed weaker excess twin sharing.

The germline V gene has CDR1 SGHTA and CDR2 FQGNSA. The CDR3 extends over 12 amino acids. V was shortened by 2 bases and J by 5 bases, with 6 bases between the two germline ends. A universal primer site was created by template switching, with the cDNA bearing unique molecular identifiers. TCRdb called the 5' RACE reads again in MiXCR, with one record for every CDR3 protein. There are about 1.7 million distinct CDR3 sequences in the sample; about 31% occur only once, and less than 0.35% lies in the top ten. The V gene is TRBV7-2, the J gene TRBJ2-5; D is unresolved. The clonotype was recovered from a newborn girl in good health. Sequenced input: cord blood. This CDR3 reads CASSLIWETQYF. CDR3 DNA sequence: TGTGCCAGCAGCTTAATCTGGGAGACCCAGTACTTC.